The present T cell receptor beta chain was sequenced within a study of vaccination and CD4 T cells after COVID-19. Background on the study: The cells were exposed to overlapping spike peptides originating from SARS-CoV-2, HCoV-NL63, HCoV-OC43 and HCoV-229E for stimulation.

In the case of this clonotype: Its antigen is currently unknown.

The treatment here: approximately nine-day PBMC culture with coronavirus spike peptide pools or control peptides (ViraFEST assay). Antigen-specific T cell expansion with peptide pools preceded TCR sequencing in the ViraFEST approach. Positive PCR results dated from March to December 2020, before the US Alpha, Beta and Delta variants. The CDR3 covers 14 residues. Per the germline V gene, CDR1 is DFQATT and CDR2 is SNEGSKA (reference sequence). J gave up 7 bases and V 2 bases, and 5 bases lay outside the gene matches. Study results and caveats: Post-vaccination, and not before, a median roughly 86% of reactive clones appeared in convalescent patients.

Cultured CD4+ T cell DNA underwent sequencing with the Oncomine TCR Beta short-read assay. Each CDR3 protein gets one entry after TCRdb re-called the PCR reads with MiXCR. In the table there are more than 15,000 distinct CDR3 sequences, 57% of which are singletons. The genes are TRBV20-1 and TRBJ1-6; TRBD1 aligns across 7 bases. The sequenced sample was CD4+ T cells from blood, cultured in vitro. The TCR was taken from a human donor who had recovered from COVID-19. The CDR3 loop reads CSARRDSQNSPLHF. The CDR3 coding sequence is TGCAGTGCTAGAAGGGACAGCCAGAATTCACCCCTCCACTTT.